This entry is about one T cell receptor (beta chain). The antigen is undetermined. This entry comes from a study of blood T cells in healthy people across ages. Study-wide points: Roughly linear declines in TCR beta diversity per million T cells occurred with age.

V was pared by 3 bases and J by 1 base, with 24 bases between. This CDR3 has 18 amino acids. From germline, CDR1 is DFQATT and CDR2 SNEGSKA (reference sequence). Next came a second PCR, run for about 6 to 11 cycles, which used a sample-barcoded 5' primer along with a J-beta primer mix. TCRdb reprocessed the 5' RACE reads via MiXCR and lists one record per CDR3 protein. The sample shows 600,000 to 650,000 distinct CDR3 sequences, roughly three fifths of them seen only once. This rearrangement joins TRBV20-1 to TRBJ2-5; D is tentatively TRBD1 or TRBD2 (6 bases each). This TCR was recovered from a man between 60 and 75 years old in good health. Specimen: blood. The CDR3 DNA sequence: TGCAGTGCTAGCGTTGGGGATACCCGAGGGGGGCCCCAAGAGACCCAGTACTTC. Amino acid sequence: CSASVGDTRGGPQETQYF.